The 5 T cell receptor beta chains reported below all come from one sample, sequenced in a study of CD8 T cells in Susac syndrome. With random hexamers, about 0.5 to 1 ug RNA was reverse transcribed. TCRdb re-called the immunoSEQ multiplex PCR reads through MiXCR, storing one row per CDR3 protein. The table shows roughly 130,000 distinct CDR3 sequences, with about 95% occurring only once. Sequences were obtained from CD4+ T cells from PBMCs. These receptors were taken from a human donor in good health.

In this sample, this clonotype turned up once. The genes are TRBV19 and TRBJ2-7; 9 nucleotides agree with TRBD2. With V trimmed by 5 bases and J by 7 bases, 3 bases remained unmatched. CDR3 size: 12 residues. Germline V gives CDR1 LNHDA, CDR2 SQIVND (reference sequence). In DNA form, the CDR3 reads TGTGCCAGTAGTTCCCTAGCGGGGGAGCAGTACTTC. It translates to CASSSLAGEQYF.

The chain recombines TRBV20-1 with TRBJ1-1; no clear D. V was trimmed by 6 bases and J by 5 bases, leaving 10 bases between them. CDR1 and CDR2 (germline): DFQATT, SNEGSKA (reference sequence). This CDR3 has 11 residues. The CDR3 protein is CSAPRLTEAFF. CDR3 nucleotide sequence: TGCAGTGCCCCTCGGTTGACTGAAGCTTTCTTT.

The chain employs TRBV10-3 and TRBJ1-1, with a possible D match to TRBD1 (6 bases). V lost 3 bases to trimming and J lost 5 bases, with 13 bases between them. There are 14 residues in the CDR3. Germline V gives CDR1 ENHRY, CDR2 SYGVKD. The CDR3 protein is CAISEGGGVTEAFF. CDR3 DNA sequence: TGTGCCATCAGTGAAGGGGGGGGAGTAACTGAAGCTTTCTTT.

The rearrangement links TRBV11-2 to TRBJ2-7; no clear D gene. Germline loops: CDR1 SGHAT, CDR2 FQNNGV. The CDR3 extends over 14 amino acids. The V gene lost 6 bases and the J gene lost 4 bases, with 16 bases spanning the gap. The CDR3 nucleotides read TGTGCCAGCAGTTCGCCGGGTCTAAGTTACGAGCAGTACTTC. Residues: CASSSPGLSYEQYF.

The V call is TRBV12-3 or TRBV12-4, the J call TRBJ1-1, with 7 bases aligning to TRBD1. V trimming: 6 bases; J trimming: 6 bases; junction bases outside the gene matches: 28. CDR3 length: 20 residues. CDR3 in amino acids: CASRKGQAASGLNTDAEAFF. The CDR3 DNA sequence: TGTGCCAGCAGGAAAGGACAGGCCGCAAGTGGTCTTAACACTGACGCTGAAGCTTTCTTT.